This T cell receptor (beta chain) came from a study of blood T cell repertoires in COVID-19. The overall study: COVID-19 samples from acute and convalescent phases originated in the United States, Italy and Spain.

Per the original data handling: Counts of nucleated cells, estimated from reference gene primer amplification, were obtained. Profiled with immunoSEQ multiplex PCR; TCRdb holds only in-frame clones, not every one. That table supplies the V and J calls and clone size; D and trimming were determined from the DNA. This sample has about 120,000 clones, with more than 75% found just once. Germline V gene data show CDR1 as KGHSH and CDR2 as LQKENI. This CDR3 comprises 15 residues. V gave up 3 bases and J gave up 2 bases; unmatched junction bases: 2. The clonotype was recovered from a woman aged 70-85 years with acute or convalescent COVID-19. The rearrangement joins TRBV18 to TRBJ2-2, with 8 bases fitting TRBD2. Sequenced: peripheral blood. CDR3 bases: TGTGCCAGCTCACCTACTAGCGGCAACACCGGGGAGCTGTTTTTT. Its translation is CASSPTSGNTGELFF.